This TCR beta chain was retrieved from a study of monozygotic twins with inflammatory bowel disease. Study-level results: There was no support for any single strong signal or clonotype associated with IBD. Healthy co-twins showed greater TCRbeta diversity (inverse Simpson) than IBD patients. Since immunosuppressive treatments differed, patient repertoires may have gained added variability. Concordance status among twins (concordant versus discordant) showed no link to repertoire similarity, possibly from limited power.

CDR3 length: 13 amino acids. Germline V CDR1 and CDR2: MDHEN, SYDVKM. Each CDR3 protein gets one entry in TCRdb, which reprocessed the 5' RACE reads and gives no DNA. Its listing shows some 400,000 distinct CDR3 sequences. With respect to this clonotype: Antigen specificity is unknown.

Sample: blood. The TCR originated in a human donor with ulcerative colitis or Crohn's disease, or a healthy co-twin of an affected twin (not recorded which). The V gene is TRBV28, the J gene TRBJ2-7; lacking DNA, the TRBD1 call made by TCRdb goes unchecked. CDR3 amino acids: CASSQGGANEQYF.